The present entry profiles one T cell receptor (beta chain) with its context. Its target is unknown. Reverse transcription of roughly 0.45 to 1 ug RNA was performed with random hexamers. TCRdb analysed the immunoSEQ multiplex PCR reads with MiXCR anew, one entry per CDR3 protein. The table records about 300,000 distinct CDR3 sequences, 85% of them present only once. The CDR3 is 12 amino acids. Germline CDR1 and CDR2: SEHNR and FQNEAQ (reference sequence). The germline V and J ends were trimmed by 5 bases and 5 bases, with 9 bases remaining between them. This entry is derived from a study of CD8 T cells in Susac syndrome. Study conclusions and caveats: Only a relatively small number of individuals were included in the TCR sequencing and HLA analysis.

The chain couples TRBV7-9 to TRBJ2-5; D uncertain. What was sequenced was CD8+ T cells from PBMCs. The receptor was isolated from a human donor with multiple sclerosis. The CDR3 DNA sequence: TGTGCCAGCAGCGATCGTATCGAGACCCAGTACTTC. As protein: CASSDRIETQYF. The full variable domain, with the rest looked up from reference TRBV7-9 and TRBJ2-5, is DTGVSQNPRHKITKRGQNVTFRCDPISEHNRLYWYRQTLGQGPEFLTYFQNEAQLEKSRLLSDRFSAERPKGSFSTLEIQRTEQGDSAMYLCASSDRIETQYFGPGTRLLVL.